This is a list of T cell receptor beta chains from one sample in a study of T cells expressing NK-cell markers. Reanalyzing the 5' RACE reads, TCRdb keeps one entry per CDR3 protein, without DNA. Its clone listing holds roughly 280,000 distinct CDR3 sequences. Sequenced material: blood T cells: a sorted CD56 or NKG2C T cell subset, CD4+ or CD8+ T cells, or bulk PBMC T cells (not recorded which). The receptors derive from a man between 18 and 35 years old in good health. Both conserved end residues are part of each CDR3.

>TRBV20-1|TRBJ2-1
CSARRAWSYNEQFF
>TRBV5-5|TRBJ1-2
CASRMERGNYGYTF
>TRBV12-3/TRBV12-4|TRBJ2-3
CASSFSFSPSGGADTQYF
>TRBV4-2|TRBJ1-5
CASSQDLPGRVGNQPQHF
>TRBV6-5|TRBJ1-5
CASSYSRDRVGQPQHF
>TRBV29-1|TRBJ1-5
CSVGTGRNQPQHF
>TRBV5-1|TRBJ2-3
CASSFQGQGAVDTQYF
>TRBV24-1|TRBJ2-1
CATSEALAGLHEQFF
>TRBV6-4|TRBJ2-3
CASSDTAGRKDTQYF
>TRBV29-1|TRBJ2-1
CSVDGKDNEQFF
>TRBV7-2|TRBJ2-3
CASSGQGSTDTQYF
>TRBV20-1|TRBJ2-5
CSAPQGFTETQYF
>TRBV29-1|TRBJ1-1
CSVAQTGEAFF
>TRBV18|TRBJ1-1
CASSPRGGQGNTEAFF
>TRBV20-1|TRBJ2-1
CSARARGDEQFF
>TRBV7-2|TRBJ2-5
CASSFNPARTQYF
>TRBV12-3/TRBV12-4|TRBJ1-6
CASSTTGGSSPLHF
>TRBV29-1|TRBJ2-5
CSVEHTGEQETQYF
>TRBV13|TRBJ2-5
CASSLAEQGKDETQYF
>TRBV15|TRBJ2-1
CATSRIAGIGFDEQFF
>TRBV20-1|TRBJ2-5
CSATLAENQETQYF
>TRBV20-1|TRBJ2-7
CSARDMTAREQYF
>TRBV10-3|TRBJ2-1
CAIGPGLAAWEQFF
>TRBV7-2|TRBJ2-5
CASSFTVQETQYF
>TRBV10-3|TRBJ2-1
CAISESERYEQFF
>TRBV6-5|TRBJ2-3
CASSYSPGQPDTQYF
>TRBV10-3|TRBJ2-1
CAISISDRASNEQFF
>TRBV5-1|TRBJ2-2
CASSSDREAGELFF
>TRBV4-2|TRBJ1-1
CASSQDLGAVNTEAFF
>TRBV6-5|TRBJ1-2
CASSYYRQKLGGYTF
>TRBV3-1|TRBJ2-7
CASSQGAGGTYEQYF
>TRBV12-3/TRBV12-4|TRBJ2-7
CASSLDEGWIDEQYF
>TRBV12-3/TRBV12-4|TRBJ2-7
CASSLSSPGIEQYF
>TRBV12-3/TRBV12-4|TRBJ1-5
CASSFSGVYQPQHF
>TRBV10-3|TRBJ2-1
CAIQGGGAYNEQFF
>TRBV7-3|TRBJ2-1
CASSFLGGTGDNEQFF
>TRBV5-1|TRBJ1-4
CASSPQASNEKLFF
>TRBV7-9|TRBJ2-7
CASSLAGTGTYEQYF
>TRBV20-1|TRBJ2-5
CSATPGAQGETQYF
>TRBV6-2/TRBV6-3|TRBJ2-1
CASSIHADEQFF
>TRBV6-2/TRBV6-3|TRBJ1-3
CASSYSHLSGNTIYF
>TRBV10-3|TRBJ2-1
CAISEITGEQFF
>TRBV19|TRBJ1-3
CASADSTSGNTIYF
>TRBV20-1|TRBJ1-1
CSGGLNTEAFF
>TRBV10-3|TRBJ1-1
CAIRKAEGASTEAFF